This T cell receptor (beta chain) appears in the sequencing data of a study of T cell changes during pregnancy in multiple sclerosis. Libraries were prepared by immunoSEQ multiplex PCR; TCRdb keeps only in-frame clonotypes and omits some of them. The table shows 40,000 to 50,000 clones, with approximately 81% occurring only once. Germline V gene data show CDR1 as MNHEY and CDR2 as SVGAGI. V lost 10 bases and J 0 bases, leaving 16 bases between the germline ends. The CDR3 totals 15 residues. This sequence was found in a female donor with multiple sclerosis, enrolled in a pregnancy study. This material consisted of CD4+ T cells from peripheral blood mononuclear cells, taken before pregnancy. The J gene is TRBJ1-3, the V gene TRBV6-5; no clear D gene. CDR3 nucleotides: TGTGCCACCCAAAGGGCGGGATCCTCTGGAAACACCATATATTTT. It is translated as CATQRAGSSGNTIYF.